A single sample gave rise to the 2 T cell receptor beta chains below, sequenced in a study of cytomegalovirus exposure and HLA in healthy donors (dated 2017 in TCRdb). Library preparation was by the immunoSEQ multiplex PCR assay. The multiplex PCR relied on a mix of 60 forward primers for TCR Vbeta segments and 13 reverse primers for TCR Jbeta segments. Here the immuneACCESS table is served through TCRdb, limited to in-frame sequences with V and J called. Missing clones are a known gap in these copies; in checked studies unresolved V genes cover under half, and the rest lacks a known reason. A total of roughly 110,000 clones appear in this sample, 73% of them only once. The ten most abundant clones make up about 8% of the sample. Material for sequencing was PBMCs. All receptors come from a man under 40 in good health and CMV-seronegative.

The chain is built from TRBV2 and TRBJ1-1; D gene unclear. This CDR3 has 13 amino acids. Germline CDR1 and CDR2: SNHLY and FYNNEI. The V end was cut by 8 bases, the J end by 4 bases, with 14 bases between. The CDR3 bases are TGTGCCAGCTCGCGCGGGTTGCGCACTGAAGCTTTCTTT. Translated: CASSRGLRTEAFF. The full variable domain, with the rest looked up from reference TRBV2 and TRBJ1-1, is EPEVTQTPSHQVTQMGQEVILRCVPISNHLYFYWYRQILGQKVEFLVSFYNNEISEKSEIFDDQFSVERPDGSNFTLKIRSTKLEDSAMYFCASSRGLRTEAFFGQGTRLTVV.

The chain has TRBV7-6 and TRBJ2-5; 7 bases agree with TRBD2. The germline V gene encodes CDR1 SGHVS and CDR2 FNYEAQ. The CDR3 is 14 amino acids. Germline trimming cut 2 bases from V and 2 bases from J; bases unmatched to any gene: 2. CDR3 sequence: CASSLRRGQETQYF. The DNA for the CDR3 is TGTGCCAGCAGCTTACGGCGGGGGCAAGAGACCCAGTACTTC.